This paragraph covers one T cell receptor (beta chain) sequence. Its antigen is still unknown. With a much larger clone just one base away, this may be a read error. Trimming took 1 base from V and 7 from J; bases not matched to a gene: 7. CDR1 and CDR2 (germline): SGHVS, FNYEAQ. The CDR3 contains 14 residues. This sample is drawn from a study of blood T cells in healthy people across ages. It was with a sample-barcoded 5' primer and a J-beta primer mix that a second PCR of roughly 6 to 11 cycles was run. Each cDNA molecule carried a tag from a template-switch adaptor that contained 12 random nucleotides. TCRdb recomputed calls from the 5' RACE reads with MiXCR, one row per CDR3 protein. Among approximately 810,000 distinct CDR3 sequences, 29% were seen once, and the ten largest hold approximately 15%. Overall study findings and caveats: The study could not conclusively compare naive and antigen-experienced cells, given its unsorted PBMCs. Any changes in expanded clonotypes were possibly confounded, as donor CMV status remained unknown. Age brought a roughly linear fall in TCR beta diversity measured per million T cells.

The specimen sequenced was blood. The rearrangement joins TRBV7-6 to TRBJ2-7, with 7 bases matching TRBD1. This clonotype was obtained from a woman of 80 years or more in good health. For the CDR3, the DNA is TGTGCCAGCAGCTTAGTGTTAGGGGGCAATGAGCAGTACTTC. It codes for CASSLVLGGNEQYF. Variable domain in full (rest from reference TRBV7-6 and TRBJ2-7): GAGVSQSPRYKVTKRGQDVALRCDPISGHVSLYWYRQALGQGPEFLTYFNYEAQQDKSGLPNDRFSAERPEGSISTLTIQRTEQRDSAMYRCASSLVLGGNEQYFGPGTRLTVT.